Listed below are T cell receptor beta chains from one sample, sequenced in a study of CD8 T cells in ankylosing spondylitis. Using its own MiXCR run on the 5' RACE reads, TCRdb lists one record per CDR3 protein. The repertoire holds around 100,000 distinct CDR3 sequences, more than 20% seen once, with around an eighth in the top ten. Specimen: synovial fluid, either unsorted or a sorted T cell fraction (not recorded which). The receptors were gathered from a male donor with ankylosing spondylitis. CDR3s include the opening cysteine and the closing phenylalanine or tryptophan. Each record gives: D gene, V gene, CDR3 protein. A D gene is named only where the DNA matches it firmly.

>NA|TRBV5-1
CASSLGSEETQYF
>NA|TRBV3-1
CASTTGEVETQYF
>NA|TRBV11-3
CASSFAGPHNEQFF
>TRBD2|TRBV12-3/TRBV12-4
CASRRGAGAYEQYF
>TRBD2|TRBV7-9
CASSRGWTSENTGELFF
>NA|TRBV7-8
CASSLAEAQTQYF
>NA|TRBV5-1
CASSLALEGNTQYF
>NA|TRBV6-2/TRBV6-3
CASITRQRTTNEKLFF
>NA|TRBV11-2
CASSPLRYGPTDTQYF
>TRBD2|TRBV20-1
CSAREPSGSADTQYF
>NA|TRBV11-2
CASSPDWISGANVLTF
>NA|TRBV20-1
CSVPAAGAGTEKLFF
>NA|TRBV29-1
CSVAHNTGSNQPQHF
>TRBD1|TRBV6-5
CASSSLDRGNNEQFF
>TRBD2|TRBV5-1
CASSARTSGRFYNEQFF
>NA|TRBV7-2
CASSLAQGVQTQYF
>NA|TRBV7-6
CASSFGGEGDTQYF
>NA|TRBV11-3
CASSLDGNPSYNEQFF
>NA|TRBV7-2
CASSLGQRGSPLHF